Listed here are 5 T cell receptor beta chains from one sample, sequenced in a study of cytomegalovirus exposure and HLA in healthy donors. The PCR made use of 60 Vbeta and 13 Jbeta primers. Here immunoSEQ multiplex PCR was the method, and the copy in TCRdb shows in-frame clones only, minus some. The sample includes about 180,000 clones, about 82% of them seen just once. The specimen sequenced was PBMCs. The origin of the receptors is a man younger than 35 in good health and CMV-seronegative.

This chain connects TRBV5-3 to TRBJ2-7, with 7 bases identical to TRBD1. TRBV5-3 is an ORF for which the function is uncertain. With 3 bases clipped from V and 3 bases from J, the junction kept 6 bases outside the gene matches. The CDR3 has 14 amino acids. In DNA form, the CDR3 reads TGTGCCAGAAGCTACGACAGGGTTCACTACGAGCAGTACTTC. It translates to CARSYDRVHYEQYF.

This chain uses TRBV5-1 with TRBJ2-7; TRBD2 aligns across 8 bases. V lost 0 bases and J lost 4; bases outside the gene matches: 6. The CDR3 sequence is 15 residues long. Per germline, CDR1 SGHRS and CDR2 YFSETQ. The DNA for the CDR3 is TGCGCCAGCAGCTTGGAGTCTAGCGGGCTGTACGAGCAGTACTTC. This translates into CASSLESSGLYEQYF.

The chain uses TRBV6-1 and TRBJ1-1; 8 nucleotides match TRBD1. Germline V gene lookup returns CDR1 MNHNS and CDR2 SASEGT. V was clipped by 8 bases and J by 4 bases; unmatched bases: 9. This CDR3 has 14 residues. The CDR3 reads CASLPTGVGTEAFF. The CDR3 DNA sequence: TGTGCCAGCTTACCGACAGGGGTGGGCACTGAAGCTTTCTTT.

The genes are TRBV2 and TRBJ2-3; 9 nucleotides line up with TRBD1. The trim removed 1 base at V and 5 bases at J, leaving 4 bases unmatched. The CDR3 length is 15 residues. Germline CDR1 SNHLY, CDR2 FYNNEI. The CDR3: CASSEDRGQVDTQYF. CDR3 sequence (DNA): TGTGCCAGCAGTGAAGACAGGGGGCAAGTAGATACGCAGTATTTT.

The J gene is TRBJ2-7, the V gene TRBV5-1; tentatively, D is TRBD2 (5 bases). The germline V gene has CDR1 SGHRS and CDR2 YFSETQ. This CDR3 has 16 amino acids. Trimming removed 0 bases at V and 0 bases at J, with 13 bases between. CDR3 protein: CASSLGRMGSSYEQYF. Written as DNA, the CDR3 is TGCGCCAGCAGCTTGGGTAGGATGGGGAGCTCCTACGAGCAGTACTTC.